These T cell receptor beta chains were read from a single sample in a study of T cell responses to AZD1222 COVID-19 vaccine. Some clones are missing from TCRdb's copy, which holds only in-frame ones; the method was immunoSEQ multiplex PCR. The sample lists 35,000 to 45,000 clones; over 80% were seen once. The sample here was peripheral blood, taken 28 days after the second AZD1222 dose. These receptors came from an adult who received the AZD1222 COVID-19 vaccine. The CDR3 runs from the conserved cysteine through the conserved F or W. Only part of the rows carry a size: once, few, many, or a class if the clone is expanded.

size,V,J,CDR3
.,TRBV29-1,TRBJ2-1,CSVGPGGLGNEQFF
few,TRBV2,TRBJ2-7,CASLGPGTPKNSYEQYF
.,TRBV11-2,TRBJ2-3,CASSLDRGPDTQYF
.,TRBV7-3,TRBJ2-7,CASSFDDRVPYEQYF
.,TRBV28,TRBJ2-4,CASSVGGGDIQYF
.,TRBV25-1,TRBJ2-7,CASSEAGSYEQYF
.,TRBV13,TRBJ1-1,CASKDPLAPVEAFF
.,TRBV5-1,TRBJ2-2,CASKWQSNTGELFF
once,TRBV28,TRBJ1-2,CASSLLRDKDGYTF
.,TRBV5-4,TRBJ2-7,CASSPTTGTGVYEQYF
.,TRBV29-1,TRBJ2-1,CSVDGGQSSYNEQFF
.,TRBV7-3,TRBJ1-1,CASRRQQNTEAFF
.,TRBV30,TRBJ2-4,CAWSVKGAPNIQYF
few,TRBV5-4,TRBJ2-2,CASSPGLASTGELFF
.,TRBV5-1,TRBJ2-1,CASSFLGTGGPIPSHEQFF
.,TRBV20-1,TRBJ1-5,CSASGGQGASQPQHF
.,TRBV18,TRBJ1-2,CASSPWGDRNYGYTF
.,TRBV6-5,TRBJ2-7,CASSYGGTYEQYF
.,TRBV7-2,TRBJ2-7,CASSLRHEQYF
.,TRBV5-4,TRBJ1-1,CASSLEMTGPLNTEAFF
.,TRBV19,TRBJ1-4,CASSNTGKGKLFF
once,TRBV5-8,TRBJ1-1,CASSSRNRDRVRSTEAFF
.,TRBV6-4,TRBJ2-1,CASSDSSGGANEQFF
.,TRBV14,TRBJ2-5,CASSHQETQYF
few,TRBV23-1,TRBJ1-2,CASSQFERGRSGYTF
.,TRBV20-1,TRBJ1-2,CSASLPGRGNGYTF
.,TRBV10-2,TRBJ1-1,CASSVTPGNTEAFF
.,TRBV12-3/TRBV12-4,TRBJ2-7,CASSFTGHEQYF
.,TRBV19,TRBJ1-6,CASSLVGRSSYNSPLHF
.,TRBV19,TRBJ2-2,CASSILPGTGELFF
.,TRBV5-1,TRBJ1-4,CASSRGGTGDEKLFF
.,TRBV30,TRBJ1-4,CAWSVGEKLFF
.,TRBV7-9,TRBJ1-2,CASSALITHGYTF
.,TRBV11-2,TRBJ2-7,CASSPRGAPTEQYF
.,TRBV4-1,TRBJ2-3,CASSQASGGVLDTQYF
few,TRBV12-1,TRBJ2-2,CASSFGGGSITGELFF
.,TRBV7-8,TRBJ2-1,CASSPGPGRYSDNEQFF
.,TRBV13,TRBJ1-2,CASSQWTQQSRYGYTF
.,TRBV6-5,TRBJ2-7,CASSYSEGIGEQYF
.,TRBV6-1,TRBJ1-5,CASSEDRVFGQPQHF
once,TRBV19,TRBJ1-5,CASSSRGPEGQPQHF
.,TRBV28,TRBJ1-3,CATRDSFGNTIYF
.,TRBV7-7,TRBJ2-7,CASSRDRAGEQYF
once,TRBV7-9,TRBJ1-5,CASSLTRGNQPQHF
.,TRBV2,TRBJ1-2,CASSESSRGYTF
.,TRBV7-9,TRBJ2-3,CASSPGGRGPYSTDTQYF
.,TRBV6-5,TRBJ1-1,CASSDSPIIGTEAFF
.,TRBV3-1/TRBV3-2,TRBJ1-4,CASSLGGSREKLFF
.,TRBV4-2,TRBJ1-2,CASSQSGQGARTAPGDYGYTF
.,TRBV7-2,TRBJ1-4,CASSLGGGITTTNEKLFF
.,TRBV2,TRBJ1-4,CASSLRAKKLFF
.,TRBV19,TRBJ2-3,CASSNGGAGTDTQYF